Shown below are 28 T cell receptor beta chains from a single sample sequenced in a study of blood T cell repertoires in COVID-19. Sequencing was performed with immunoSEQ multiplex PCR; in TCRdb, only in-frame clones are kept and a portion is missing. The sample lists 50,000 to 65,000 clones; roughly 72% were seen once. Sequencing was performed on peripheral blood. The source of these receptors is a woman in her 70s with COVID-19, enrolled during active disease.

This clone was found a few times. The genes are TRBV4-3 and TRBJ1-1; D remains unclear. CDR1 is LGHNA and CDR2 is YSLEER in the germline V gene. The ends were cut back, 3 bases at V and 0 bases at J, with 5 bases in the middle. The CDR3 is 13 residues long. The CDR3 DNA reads TGCGCCAGCAGCCAGCAGTTGAACACTGAAGCTTTCTTT. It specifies CASSQQLNTEAFF.

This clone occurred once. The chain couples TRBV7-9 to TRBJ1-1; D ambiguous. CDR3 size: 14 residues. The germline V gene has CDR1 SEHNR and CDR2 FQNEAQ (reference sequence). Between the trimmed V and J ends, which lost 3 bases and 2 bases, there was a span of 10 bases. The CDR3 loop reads CASSLRAFNTEAFF. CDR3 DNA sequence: TGTGCCAGCAGCTTGAGGGCCTTCAACACTGAAGCTTTCTTT.

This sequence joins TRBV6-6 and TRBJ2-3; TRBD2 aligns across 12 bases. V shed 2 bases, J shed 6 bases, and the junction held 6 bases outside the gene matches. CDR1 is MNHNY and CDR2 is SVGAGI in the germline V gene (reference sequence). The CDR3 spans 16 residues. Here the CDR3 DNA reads TGTGCCAGCAGTTACCCGACTAGCGGGGGTTCGGATACGCAGTATTTT. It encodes CASSYPTSGGSDTQYF.

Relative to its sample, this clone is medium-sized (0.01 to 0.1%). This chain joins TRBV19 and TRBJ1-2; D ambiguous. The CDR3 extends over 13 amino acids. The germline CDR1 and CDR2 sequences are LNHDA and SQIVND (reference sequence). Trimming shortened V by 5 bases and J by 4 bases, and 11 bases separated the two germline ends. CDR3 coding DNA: TGTGCCAGTAGTCTCGGTCGGGGCTATGGCTACACCTTC. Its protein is CASSLGRGYGYTF.

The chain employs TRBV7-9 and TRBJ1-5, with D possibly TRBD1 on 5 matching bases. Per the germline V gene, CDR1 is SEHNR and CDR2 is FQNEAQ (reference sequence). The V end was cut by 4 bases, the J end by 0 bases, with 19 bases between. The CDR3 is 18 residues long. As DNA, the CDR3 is TGTGCCAGCAGCTCCGACAGAGAGAATTCCCTTAGCAATCAGCCCCAGCATTTT. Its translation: CASSSDRENSLSNQPQHF.

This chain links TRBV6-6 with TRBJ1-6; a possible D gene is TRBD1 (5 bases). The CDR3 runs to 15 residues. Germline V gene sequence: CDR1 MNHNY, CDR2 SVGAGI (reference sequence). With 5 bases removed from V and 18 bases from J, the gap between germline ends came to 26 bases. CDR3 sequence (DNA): TGTGCCAGCAGTCCCGCCCAGACAGCAGCAGTTTGGGGCCACTTT. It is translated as CASSPAQTAAVWGHF.

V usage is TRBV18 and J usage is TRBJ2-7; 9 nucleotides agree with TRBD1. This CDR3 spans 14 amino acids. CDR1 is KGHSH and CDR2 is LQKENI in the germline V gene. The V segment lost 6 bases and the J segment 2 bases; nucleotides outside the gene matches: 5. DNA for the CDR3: TGTGCCAGCTCGGCGGACAGGGGTGCCTACGAGCAGTACGTC. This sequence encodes CASSADRGAYEQYV.

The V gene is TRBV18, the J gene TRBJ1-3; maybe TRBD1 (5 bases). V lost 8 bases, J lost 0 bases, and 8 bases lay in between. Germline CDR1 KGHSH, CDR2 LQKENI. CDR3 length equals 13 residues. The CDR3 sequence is CASKQVSGNTIYF. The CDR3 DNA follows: TGTGCCAGCAAACAGGTCTCTGGAAACACCATATATTTT.

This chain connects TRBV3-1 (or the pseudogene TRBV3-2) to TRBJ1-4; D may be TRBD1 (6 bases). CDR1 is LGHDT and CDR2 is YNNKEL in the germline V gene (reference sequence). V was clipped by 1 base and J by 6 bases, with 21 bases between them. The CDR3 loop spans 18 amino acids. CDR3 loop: CASSQVRGAGNADEKLFF. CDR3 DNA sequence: TGTGCCAGCAGCCAAGTACGGGGGGCGGGAAACGCGGATGAAAAACTGTTTTTT.

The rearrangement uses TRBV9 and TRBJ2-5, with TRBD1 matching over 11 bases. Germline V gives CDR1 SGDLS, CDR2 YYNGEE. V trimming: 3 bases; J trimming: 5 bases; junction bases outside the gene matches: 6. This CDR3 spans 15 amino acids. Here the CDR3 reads CASSAAGTGGETQYF. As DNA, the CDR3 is TGTGCCAGCAGCGCGGCCGGGACAGGGGGGGAGACCCAGTACTTC.

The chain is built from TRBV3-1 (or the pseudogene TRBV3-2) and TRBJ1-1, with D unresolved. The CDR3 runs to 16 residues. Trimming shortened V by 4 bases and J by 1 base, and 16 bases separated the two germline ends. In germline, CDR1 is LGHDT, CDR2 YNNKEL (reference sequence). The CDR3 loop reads CASSPGSHGSNTEAFF. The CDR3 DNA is TGTGCCAGCAGCCCAGGATCACACGGCTCGAACACTGAAGCTTTCTTT.

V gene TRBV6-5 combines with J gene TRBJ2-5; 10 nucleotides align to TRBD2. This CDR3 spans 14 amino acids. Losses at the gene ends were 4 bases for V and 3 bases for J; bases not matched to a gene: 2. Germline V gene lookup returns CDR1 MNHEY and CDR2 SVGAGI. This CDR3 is CASSSLAGKETQYF. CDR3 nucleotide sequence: TGTGCCAGCAGTTCACTAGCGGGGAAAGAGACCCAGTACTTC.

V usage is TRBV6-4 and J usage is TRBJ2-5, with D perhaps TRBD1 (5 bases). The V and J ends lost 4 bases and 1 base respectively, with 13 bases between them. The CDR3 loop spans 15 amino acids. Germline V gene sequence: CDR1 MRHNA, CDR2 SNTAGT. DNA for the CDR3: TGTGCCAGCAGTGGGACAATAGGCCCCCAAGAGACCCAGTACTTC. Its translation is CASSGTIGPQETQYF.

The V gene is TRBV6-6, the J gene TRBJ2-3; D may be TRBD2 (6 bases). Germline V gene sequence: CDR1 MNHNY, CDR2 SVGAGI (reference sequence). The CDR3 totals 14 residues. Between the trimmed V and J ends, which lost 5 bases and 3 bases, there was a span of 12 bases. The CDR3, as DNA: TGTGCCAGCAGTGGAGGGGATGGGACAGATACGCAGTATTTT. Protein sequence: CASSGGDGTDTQYF.

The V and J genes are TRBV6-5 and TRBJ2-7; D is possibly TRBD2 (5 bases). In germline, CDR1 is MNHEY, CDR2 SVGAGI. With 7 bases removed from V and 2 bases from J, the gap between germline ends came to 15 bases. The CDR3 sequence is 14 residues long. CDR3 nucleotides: TGTGCCAGCACCTCAATGCGGGTCGCCTACGAGCAGTACTTC. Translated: CASTSMRVAYEQYF.

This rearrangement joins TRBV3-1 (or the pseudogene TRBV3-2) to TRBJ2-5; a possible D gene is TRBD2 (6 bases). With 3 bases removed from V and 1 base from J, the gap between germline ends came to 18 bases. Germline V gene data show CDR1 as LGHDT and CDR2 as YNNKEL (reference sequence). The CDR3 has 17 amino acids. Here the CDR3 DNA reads TGTGCCAGCAGCCAGGACTATCGACTGAACGGCCAAGAGACCCAGTACTTC. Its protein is CASSQDYRLNGQETQYF.

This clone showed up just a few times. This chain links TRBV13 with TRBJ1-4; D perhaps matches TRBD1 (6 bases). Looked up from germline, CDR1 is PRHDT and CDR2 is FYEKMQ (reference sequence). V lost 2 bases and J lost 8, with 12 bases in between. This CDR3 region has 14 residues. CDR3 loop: CASSLRGIGEKLFF. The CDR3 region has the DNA TGTGCCAGCAGCTTAAGGGGGATTGGCGAAAAACTGTTTTTT.

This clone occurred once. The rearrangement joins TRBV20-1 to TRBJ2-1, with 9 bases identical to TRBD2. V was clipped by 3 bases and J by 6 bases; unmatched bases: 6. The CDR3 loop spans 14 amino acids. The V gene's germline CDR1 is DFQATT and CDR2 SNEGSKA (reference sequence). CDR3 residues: CSASPLAGFNEQFF. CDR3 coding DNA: TGCAGTGCTAGTCCGCTAGCGGGGTTCAATGAGCAGTTCTTC.

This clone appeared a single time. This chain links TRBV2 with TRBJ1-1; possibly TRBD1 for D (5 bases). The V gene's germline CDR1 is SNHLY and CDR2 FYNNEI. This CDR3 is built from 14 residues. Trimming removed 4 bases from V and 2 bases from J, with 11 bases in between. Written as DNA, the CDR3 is TGTGCCAGCAGTGGGCAGGGTGTCAACACTGAAGCTTTCTTT. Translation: CASSGQGVNTEAFF.

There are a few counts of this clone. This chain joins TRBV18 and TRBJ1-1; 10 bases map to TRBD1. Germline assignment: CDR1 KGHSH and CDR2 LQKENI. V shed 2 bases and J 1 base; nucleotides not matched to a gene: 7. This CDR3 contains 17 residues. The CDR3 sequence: CASSPGDRGRGNTEAFF. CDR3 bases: TGTGCCAGCTCACCAGGAGACAGGGGGCGCGGGAACACTGAAGCTTTCTTT.

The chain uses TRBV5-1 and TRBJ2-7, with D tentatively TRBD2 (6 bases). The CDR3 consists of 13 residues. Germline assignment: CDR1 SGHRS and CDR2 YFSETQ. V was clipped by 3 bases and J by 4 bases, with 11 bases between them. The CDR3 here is CASSSVGRYEQYF. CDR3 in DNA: TGCGCCAGCAGCTCGGTGGGGAGGTACGAGCAGTACTTC.

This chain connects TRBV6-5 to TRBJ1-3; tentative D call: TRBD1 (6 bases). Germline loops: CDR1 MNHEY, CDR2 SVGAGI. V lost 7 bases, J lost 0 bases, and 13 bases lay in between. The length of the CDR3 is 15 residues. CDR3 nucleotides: TGTGCCAGCACCAACGACAGGAACTCTGGAAACACCATATATTTT. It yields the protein CASTNDRNSGNTIYF.

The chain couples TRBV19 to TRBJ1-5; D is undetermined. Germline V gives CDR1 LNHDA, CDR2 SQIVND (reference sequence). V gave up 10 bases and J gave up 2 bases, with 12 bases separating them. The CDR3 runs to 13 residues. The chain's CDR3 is CATGELGNQPQHF. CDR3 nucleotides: TGTGCCACCGGGGAGCTGGGCAATCAGCCCCAGCATTTT.

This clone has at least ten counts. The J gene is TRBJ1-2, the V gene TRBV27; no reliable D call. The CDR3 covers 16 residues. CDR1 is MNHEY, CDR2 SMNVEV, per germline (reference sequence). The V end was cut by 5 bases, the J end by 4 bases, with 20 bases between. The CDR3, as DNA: TGTGCCAGCAGTCTGCAGGACCCCGGGCGGGGCTATGGCTACACCTTC. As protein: CASSLQDPGRGYGYTF.

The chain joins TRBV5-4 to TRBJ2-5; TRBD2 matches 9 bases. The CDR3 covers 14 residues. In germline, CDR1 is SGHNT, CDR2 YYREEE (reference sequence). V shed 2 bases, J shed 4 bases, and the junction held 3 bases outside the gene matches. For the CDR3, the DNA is TGTGCCAGCAGCTTCCGCGGGGGGGCAGAGACCCAGTACTTC. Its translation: CASSFRGGAETQYF. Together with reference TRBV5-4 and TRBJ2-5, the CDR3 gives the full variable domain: ETGVTQSPTHLIKTRGQQVTLRCSSQSGHNTVSWYQQALGQGPQFIFQYYREEENGRGNFPPRFSGLQFPNYSSELNVNALELDDSALYLCASSFRGGAETQYFGPGTRLLVL.

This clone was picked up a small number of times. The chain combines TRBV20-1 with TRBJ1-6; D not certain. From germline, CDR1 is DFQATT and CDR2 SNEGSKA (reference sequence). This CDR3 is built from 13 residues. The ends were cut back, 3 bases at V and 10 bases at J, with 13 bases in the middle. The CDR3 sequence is CSASAARGSPLHF. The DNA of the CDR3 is TGCAGTGCTAGTGCGGCCCGAGGGTCACCCCTCCACTTT.

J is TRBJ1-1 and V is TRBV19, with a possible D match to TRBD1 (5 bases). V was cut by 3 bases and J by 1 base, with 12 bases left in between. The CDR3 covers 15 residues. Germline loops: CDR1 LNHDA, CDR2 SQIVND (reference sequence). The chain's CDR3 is CASSIIQDPNTEAFF. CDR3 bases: TGTGCCAGTAGTATCATACAGGACCCGAACACTGAAGCTTTCTTT.

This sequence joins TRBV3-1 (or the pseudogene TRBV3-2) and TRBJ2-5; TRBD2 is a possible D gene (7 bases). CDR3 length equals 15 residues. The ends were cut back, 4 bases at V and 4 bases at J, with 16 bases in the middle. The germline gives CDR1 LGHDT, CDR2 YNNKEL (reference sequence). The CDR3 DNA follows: TGTGCCAGCAGCCCCTACGAGGGGGGGAGAGAGACCCAGTACTTC. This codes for CASSPYEGGRETQYF.